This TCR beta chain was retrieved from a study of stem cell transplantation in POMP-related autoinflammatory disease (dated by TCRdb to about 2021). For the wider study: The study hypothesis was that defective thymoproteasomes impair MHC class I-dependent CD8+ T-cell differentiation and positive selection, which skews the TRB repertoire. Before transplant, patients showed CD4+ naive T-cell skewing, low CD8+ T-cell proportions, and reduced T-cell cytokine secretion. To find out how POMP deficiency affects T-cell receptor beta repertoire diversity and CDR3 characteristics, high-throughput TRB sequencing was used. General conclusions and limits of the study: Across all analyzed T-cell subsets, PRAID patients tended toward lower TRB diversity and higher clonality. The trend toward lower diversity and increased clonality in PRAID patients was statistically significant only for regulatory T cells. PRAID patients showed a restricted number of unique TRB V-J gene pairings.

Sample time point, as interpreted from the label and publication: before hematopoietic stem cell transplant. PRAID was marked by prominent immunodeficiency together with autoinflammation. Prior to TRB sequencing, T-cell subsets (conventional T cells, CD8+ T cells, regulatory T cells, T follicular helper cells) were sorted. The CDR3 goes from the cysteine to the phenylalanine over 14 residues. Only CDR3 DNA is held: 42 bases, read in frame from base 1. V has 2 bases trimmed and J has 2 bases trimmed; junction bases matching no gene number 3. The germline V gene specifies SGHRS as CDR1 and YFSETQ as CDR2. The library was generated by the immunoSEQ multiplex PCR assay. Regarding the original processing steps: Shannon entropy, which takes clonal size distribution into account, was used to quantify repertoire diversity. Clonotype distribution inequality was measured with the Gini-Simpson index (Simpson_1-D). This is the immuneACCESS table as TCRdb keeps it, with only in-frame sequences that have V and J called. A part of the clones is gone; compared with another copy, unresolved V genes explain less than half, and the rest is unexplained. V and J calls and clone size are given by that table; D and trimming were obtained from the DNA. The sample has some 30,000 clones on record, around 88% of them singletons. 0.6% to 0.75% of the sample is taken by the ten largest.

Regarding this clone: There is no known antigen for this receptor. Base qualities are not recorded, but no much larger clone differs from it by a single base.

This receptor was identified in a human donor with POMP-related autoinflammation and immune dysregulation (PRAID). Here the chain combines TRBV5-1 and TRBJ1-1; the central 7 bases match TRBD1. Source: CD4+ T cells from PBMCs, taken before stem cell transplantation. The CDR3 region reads CASSLQGRNTEAFF. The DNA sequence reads TGCGCCAGCAGCTTACAGGGGCGCAACACTGAAGCTTTCTTT.